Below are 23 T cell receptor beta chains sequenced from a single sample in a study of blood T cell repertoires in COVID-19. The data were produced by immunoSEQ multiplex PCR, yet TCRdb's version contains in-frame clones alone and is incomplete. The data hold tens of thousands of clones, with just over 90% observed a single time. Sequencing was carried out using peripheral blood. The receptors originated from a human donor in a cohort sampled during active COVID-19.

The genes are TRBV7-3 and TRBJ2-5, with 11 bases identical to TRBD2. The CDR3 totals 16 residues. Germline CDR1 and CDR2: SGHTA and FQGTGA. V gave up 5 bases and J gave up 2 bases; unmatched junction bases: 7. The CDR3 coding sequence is TGTGCCAGCAGCGCCTCCGGGACTAGCGGACAAGAGACCCAGTACTTC. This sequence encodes CASSASGTSGQETQYF.

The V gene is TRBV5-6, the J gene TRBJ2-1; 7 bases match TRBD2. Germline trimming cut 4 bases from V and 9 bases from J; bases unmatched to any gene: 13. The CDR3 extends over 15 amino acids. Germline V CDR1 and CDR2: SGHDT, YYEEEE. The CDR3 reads CASSPNALTSPEQFF. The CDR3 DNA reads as TGTGCCAGCAGCCCTAACGCCTTGACTAGCCCTGAGCAGTTCTTC.

CDR3 loop: CASSFPSGWDYGYTF. The DNA for the CDR3 is TGTGCCAGCAGTTTCCCATCAGGGTGGGACTATGGCTACACCTTC. The chain uses TRBV28 and TRBJ1-2; D perhaps matches TRBD1 (5 bases). The CDR3 is 15 amino acids. V lost 3 bases to trimming and J lost 3 bases, with 14 bases between them. In germline, CDR1 is MDHEN, CDR2 SYDVKM.

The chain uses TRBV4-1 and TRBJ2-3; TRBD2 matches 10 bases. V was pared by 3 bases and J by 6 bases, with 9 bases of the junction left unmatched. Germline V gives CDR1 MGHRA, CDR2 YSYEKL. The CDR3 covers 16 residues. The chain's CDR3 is CASSQTSGLHWDTQYF. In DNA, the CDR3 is TGCGCCAGCAGCCAGACTAGCGGGCTTCATTGGGATACGCAGTATTTT.

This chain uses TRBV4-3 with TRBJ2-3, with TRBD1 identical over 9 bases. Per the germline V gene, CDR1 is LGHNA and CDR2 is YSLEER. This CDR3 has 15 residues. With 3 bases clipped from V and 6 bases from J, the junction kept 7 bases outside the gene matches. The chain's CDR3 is CASSHTGGSADTQYF. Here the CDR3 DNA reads TGCGCCAGCAGCCACACAGGGGGCAGTGCTGATACGCAGTATTTT.

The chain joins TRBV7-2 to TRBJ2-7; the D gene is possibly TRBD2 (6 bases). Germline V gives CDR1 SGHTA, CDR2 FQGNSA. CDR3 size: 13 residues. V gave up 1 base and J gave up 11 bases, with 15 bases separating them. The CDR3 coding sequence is TGTGCCAGCAGCTTAGTTAGGGAGGCGGGGAAGTACTTC. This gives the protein CASSLVREAGKYF. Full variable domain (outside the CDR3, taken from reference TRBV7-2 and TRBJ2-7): GAGVSQSPSNKVTEKGKDVELRCDPISGHTALYWYRQSLGQGLEFLIYFQGNSAPDKSGLPSDRFSAERTGGSVSTLTIQRTQQEDSAVYLCASSLVREAGKYFGPGTRLTVT.

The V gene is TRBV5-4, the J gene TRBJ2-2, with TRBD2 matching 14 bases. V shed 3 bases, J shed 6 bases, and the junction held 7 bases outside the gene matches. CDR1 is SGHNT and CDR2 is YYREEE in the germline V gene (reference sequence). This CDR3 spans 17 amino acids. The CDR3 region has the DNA TGTGCCAGCAGCTCCCCGGGACTAGCGGGAGAGTCCGGGGAGCTGTTTTTT. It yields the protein CASSSPGLAGESGELFF.

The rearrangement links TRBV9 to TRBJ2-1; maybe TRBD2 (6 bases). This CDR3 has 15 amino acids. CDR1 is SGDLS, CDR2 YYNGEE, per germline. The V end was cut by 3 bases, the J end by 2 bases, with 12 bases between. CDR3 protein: CASSGGLPTYNEQFF. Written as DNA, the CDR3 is TGTGCCAGCAGCGGGGGACTGCCTACCTACAATGAGCAGTTCTTC.

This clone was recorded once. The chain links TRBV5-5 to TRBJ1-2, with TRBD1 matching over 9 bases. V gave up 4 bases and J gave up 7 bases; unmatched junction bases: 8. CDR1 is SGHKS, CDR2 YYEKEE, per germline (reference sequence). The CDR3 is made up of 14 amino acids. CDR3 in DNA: TGTGCCAGCAGCCGGGACAGGGAGTATTCTGGCTACACCTTC. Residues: CASSRDREYSGYTF.

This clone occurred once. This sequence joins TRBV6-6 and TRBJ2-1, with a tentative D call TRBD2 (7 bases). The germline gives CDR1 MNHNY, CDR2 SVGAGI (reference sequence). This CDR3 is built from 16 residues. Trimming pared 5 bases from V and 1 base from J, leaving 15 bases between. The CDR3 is CASSLRGGASYNEQFF. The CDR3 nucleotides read TGTGCCAGCAGTCTTAGGGGGGGGGCATCCTACAATGAGCAGTTCTTC.

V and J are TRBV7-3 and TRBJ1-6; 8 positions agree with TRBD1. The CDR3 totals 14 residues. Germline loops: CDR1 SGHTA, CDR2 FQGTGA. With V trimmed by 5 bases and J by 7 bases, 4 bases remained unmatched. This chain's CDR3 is CASSPGQVNSPLHF. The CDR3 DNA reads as TGTGCCAGCAGCCCGGGACAGGTGAATTCACCCCTCCACTTT.

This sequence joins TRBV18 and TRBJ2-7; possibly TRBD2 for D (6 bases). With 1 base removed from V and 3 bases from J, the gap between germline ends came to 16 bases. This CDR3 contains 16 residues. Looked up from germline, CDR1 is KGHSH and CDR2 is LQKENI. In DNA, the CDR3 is TGTGCCAGCTCACCACAACAGGTGAGGGAGGACTACGAGCAGTACTTC. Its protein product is CASSPQQVREDYEQYF.

The CDR3 DNA follows: TGTGCCAGCAGGGGCACAGGGTTTTCAACTTTCTTT. Translated: CASRGTGFSTFF. The chain recombines TRBV27 with TRBJ1-1, with a tentative D call TRBD1 (6 bases). V lost 6 bases, J lost 12 bases, and 17 bases lay in between. Germline V gene sequence: CDR1 MNHEY, CDR2 SMNVEV (reference sequence). The CDR3 extends over 12 amino acids.

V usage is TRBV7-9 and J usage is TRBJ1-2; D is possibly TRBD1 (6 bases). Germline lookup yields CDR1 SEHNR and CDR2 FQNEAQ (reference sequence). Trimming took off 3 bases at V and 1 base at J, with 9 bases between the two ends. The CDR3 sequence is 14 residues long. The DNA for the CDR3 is TGTGCCAGCAGCTTTTCAGGGGTTAACTATGGCTACACCTTC. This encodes CASSFSGVNYGYTF.

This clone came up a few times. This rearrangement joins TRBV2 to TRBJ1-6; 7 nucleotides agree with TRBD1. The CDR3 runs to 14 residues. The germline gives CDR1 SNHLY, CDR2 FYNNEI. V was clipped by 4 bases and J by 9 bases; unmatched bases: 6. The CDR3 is CASSGAGGSSPLHF. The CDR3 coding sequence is TGTGCCAGCAGTGGCGCAGGGGGGTCTTCACCCCTCCACTTT.

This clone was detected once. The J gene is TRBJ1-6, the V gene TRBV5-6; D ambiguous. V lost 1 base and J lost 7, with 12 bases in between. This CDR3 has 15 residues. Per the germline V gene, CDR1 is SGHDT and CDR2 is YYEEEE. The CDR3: CASSLSGVGNSPLHF. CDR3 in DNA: TGTGCCAGCAGCTTGAGCGGGGTTGGGAATTCACCCCTCCACTTT.

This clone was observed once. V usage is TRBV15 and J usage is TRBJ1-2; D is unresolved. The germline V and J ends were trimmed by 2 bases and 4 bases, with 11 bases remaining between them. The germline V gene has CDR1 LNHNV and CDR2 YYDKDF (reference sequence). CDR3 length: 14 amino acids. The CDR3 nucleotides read TGTGCCACCAGCAGACCTCAGCGTCCCTATGGCTACACCTTC. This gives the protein CATSRPQRPYGYTF.

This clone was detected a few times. CDR3 residues: CASSTGQADEQFF. CDR3 bases: TGTGCCAGCAGCACGGGACAGGCAGACGAGCAGTTCTTC. The rearrangement joins TRBV7-3 to TRBJ2-1; TRBD1 aligns across 8 bases. The V gene end was trimmed by 5 bases and the J gene end by 10 bases; junction bases not matched to a gene: 7. Germline loops: CDR1 SGHTA, CDR2 FQGTGA. The CDR3 runs 13 residues.

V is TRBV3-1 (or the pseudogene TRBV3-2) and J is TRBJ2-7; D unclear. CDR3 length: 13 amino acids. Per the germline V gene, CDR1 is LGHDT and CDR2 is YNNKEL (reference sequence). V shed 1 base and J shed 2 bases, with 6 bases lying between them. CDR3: CASSQGSPYEQYF. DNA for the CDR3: TGTGCCAGCAGCCAAGGGAGCCCCTACGAGCAGTACTTC.

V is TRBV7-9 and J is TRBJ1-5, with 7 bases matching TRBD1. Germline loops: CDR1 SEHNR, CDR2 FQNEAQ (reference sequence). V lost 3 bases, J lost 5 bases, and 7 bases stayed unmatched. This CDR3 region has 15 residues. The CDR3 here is CASSFSGGIDQPQHF. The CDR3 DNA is TGTGCCAGCAGCTTCTCAGGGGGGATCGATCAGCCCCAGCATTTT. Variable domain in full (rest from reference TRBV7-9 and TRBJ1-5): DTGVSQNPRHKITKRGQNVTFRCDPISEHNRLYWYRQTLGQGPEFLTYFQNEAQLEKSRLLSDRFSAERPKGSFSTLEIQRTEQGDSAMYLCASSFSGGIDQPQHFGDGTRLSIL.

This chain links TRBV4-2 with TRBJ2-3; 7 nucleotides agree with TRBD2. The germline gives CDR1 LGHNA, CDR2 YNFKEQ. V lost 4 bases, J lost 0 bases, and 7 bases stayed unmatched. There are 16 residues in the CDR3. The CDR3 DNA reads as TGTGCCAGCAGCCCCCCCCCGGGGGGTAGCACAGATACGCAGTATTTT. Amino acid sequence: CASSPPPGGSTDTQYF.

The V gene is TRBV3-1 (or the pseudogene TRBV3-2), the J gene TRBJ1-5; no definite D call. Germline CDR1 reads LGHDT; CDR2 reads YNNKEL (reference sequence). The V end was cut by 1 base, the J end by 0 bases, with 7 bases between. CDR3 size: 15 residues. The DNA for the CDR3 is TGTGCCAGCAGCCAAGGCCTATTTAGCAATCAGCCCCAGCATTTT. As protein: CASSQGLFSNQPQHF.

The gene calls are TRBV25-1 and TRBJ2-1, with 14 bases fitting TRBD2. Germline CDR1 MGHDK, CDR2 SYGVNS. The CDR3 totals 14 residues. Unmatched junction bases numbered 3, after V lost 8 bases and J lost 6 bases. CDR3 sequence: CASGTSGSSNEQFF. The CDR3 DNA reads TGTGCCAGCGGGACTAGCGGGAGCTCCAATGAGCAGTTCTTC.